The entry below describes one T cell receptor (beta chain). Its antigen is currently unknown. The CDR3 covers 17 residues. Germline-derived CDR1 and CDR2 are LGHNA and YNFKEQ. V dropped 0 bases and J dropped 4 bases, with 18 bases sitting between them. This sample was included in a study of human T cells and chemical hapten exposure. Time point indicated: pre-sensitization, week 0. As to treatment: therapeutic diphenylcyclopropenone sensitization with weekly scalp DPC. TCRdb reprocessed the RACE reads with MiXCR, giving one entry per CDR3 protein. In the table there are under 300,000 distinct CDR3 sequences, approximately 8.4% of which are singletons. Study findings and constraints: It was expanded TCRs that formed significantly more large CDR3 similarity clusters than controls did.

The sequencing here drew on whole blood, taken in connection with sensitization to the hapten diphenylcyclopropenone (DPC). This clonotype was sampled from a woman in her thirties or forties with alopecia areata. Some clones in this sample may be carry-over from other donors' samples. The chain employs TRBV4-2 and TRBJ1-1; maybe TRBD1 (5 bases). The CDR3 DNA follows: TGTGCCAGCAGCCAAGATTGGGTTGGGGGATTGGGCACTGAAGCTTTCTTT. Its translation: CASSQDWVGGLGTEAFF.